A selection of T cell receptor beta chains follows, all from one sample in a study of CD8 T cells in ankylosing spondylitis. TCRdb called the 5' RACE reads again in MiXCR, with one record for every CDR3 protein. This table has just over 350,000 distinct CDR3 sequences, 20% appearing once. Sequencing was performed on blood, either unsorted or a sorted T cell fraction (not recorded which). The receptors here all came from a male donor with ankylosing spondylitis or in good health (not recorded which). Both conserved end residues are part of each CDR3. D genes are given only for firm matches. Size is stated for part of the rows, as once, few or many counts, or as a class when the clone is expanded.

clone_size	d_call	v_call	j_call	cdr3_nt	cdr3_aa
many	-	TRBV5-1	TRBJ2-1	TGCGCCAGCAGCCTGAGGGGGGAGCAGTTCTTC	CASSLRGEQFF
-	-	TRBV6-1	TRBJ1-5	TGTGCCAGCAGTGATACCCCGGCCCAGCATTTT	CASSDTPAQHF
few	-	TRBV6-1	TRBJ1-1	TGTGCCAGCACCCCAGTGGGAGCCAAGTCTACCTTGCTCAGCACTGAAGCTTTCTTT	CASTPVGAKSTLLSTEAFF
-	-	TRBV3-1	TRBJ2-3	TGTGCCAGCAGCCCACTGCCCGTGGGGGCAAGCACAGATACGCAGTATTTT	CASSPLPVGASTDTQYF
few	TRBD1	TRBV19	TRBJ2-1	TGTGCCACCGTCGGGACAGGGGGCTTCGATGAGCAGTTCTTC	CATVGTGGFDEQFF
few	-	TRBV27	TRBJ2-3	TGTGCCAGCAGTTTAATGGGGACTAGCACAGATACGCAGTATTTT	CASSLMGTSTDTQYF
few	-	TRBV12-3/TRBV12-4	TRBJ2-1	TGTGCCAGCAGTCCCCCTTTCGGCTCCTACAATGAGCAGTTCTTC	CASSPPFGSYNEQFF
-	-	TRBV7-9	TRBJ1-4	TGTGCCAGCAGCTTACAGGGTTCTAATGAAAAACTGTTTTTT	CASSLQGSNEKLFF
few	-	TRBV5-5	TRBJ2-2	TGTGCCAGCAGCCCGCTGGGACTTGAGAACACCGGGGAGCTGTTTTTT	CASSPLGLENTGELFF
few	TRBD2	TRBV6-5	TRBJ2-3	TGTGCCAGCAGTTACTCGATCGGGGGGGCCGCGGCAGATACGCAGTATTTT	CASSYSIGGAAADTQYF
-	-	TRBV12-3/TRBV12-4	TRBJ1-1	TGTGCCAGCAGTGTGCCCGGACAGCCGAACACTGAAGCTTTCTTT	CASSVPGQPNTEAFF